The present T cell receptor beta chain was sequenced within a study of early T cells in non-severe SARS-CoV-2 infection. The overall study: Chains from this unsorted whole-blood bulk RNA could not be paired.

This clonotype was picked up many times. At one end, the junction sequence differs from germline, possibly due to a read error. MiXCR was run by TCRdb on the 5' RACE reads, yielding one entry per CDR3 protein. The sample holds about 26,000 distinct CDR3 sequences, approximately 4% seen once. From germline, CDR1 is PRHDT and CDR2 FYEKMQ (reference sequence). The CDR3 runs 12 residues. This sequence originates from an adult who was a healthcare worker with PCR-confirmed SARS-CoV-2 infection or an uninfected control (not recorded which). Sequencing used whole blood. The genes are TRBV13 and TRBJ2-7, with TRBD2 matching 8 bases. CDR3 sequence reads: CAVASGSNEQYF. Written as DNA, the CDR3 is TGCGCCGTGGCTAGCGGGTCGAACGAGCAGTACTTC.